The entry below describes one TCR beta chain. The antigen is unknown. The record originates from a study of blood T cells in healthy people across ages. Study results and limitations: Roughly linearly, TCR beta diversity per million T cells fell as age increased. When set beside aged donors, long-lived donors presented more naive CD4+ cells and higher diversity.

CDR1 KGHSH and CDR2 LQKENI come from the germline V gene. Deletions cut 2 bases from V and 1 base from J, with 5 bases between. The CDR3 loop spans 13 amino acids. Next came a second PCR, run for roughly 6 to 11 cycles, which used a sample-barcoded 5' primer along with a J-beta primer mix. TCRdb re-analysed the 5' RACE reads in MiXCR, keeping a single row per CDR3 protein. Counted here are over 700,000 distinct CDR3 sequences, about 48% occurring once; the ten biggest clones make up about two fifths. Extractions gave at least 5.5 micrograms of total RNA per sample. Sequences were obtained from blood. The gene calls are TRBV18 and TRBJ1-1; the D is unclear. This receptor was obtained from an elderly man in good health. For the CDR3, the DNA is TGTGCCAGCTCACCAATTAAGAACACTGAAGCTTTCTTT. Protein product: CASSPIKNTEAFF.